This T cell receptor (beta chain) was sequenced for a study of tumor-infiltrating lymphocytes in oesophageal squamous cell carcinoma. Each CDR3 protein gets one entry after TCRdb re-called the PCR reads with MiXCR. The data contain 15,000 to 20,000 distinct CDR3 sequences, 44% of them singletons. This CDR3 comprises 13 residues. Germline-derived CDR1 and CDR2 are MNHNS and SASEGT. This clonotype was picked up many times. V is TRBV6-1 and J is TRBJ2-1; D unresolved. The J call is doubtful: the DNA matches TRBJ2-7 better. The specimen was blood. The receptor was derived from a female donor with esophageal squamous cell carcinoma. The CDR3 coding sequence is TGTGCCAGCAACCCGAGCTCCTACAATGAGCAGTACTTC. Its protein is CASNPSSYNEQYF.